This TCR beta chain was sequenced during a study of T cell responses to AZD1222 COVID-19 vaccine. As for this clone: Its antigen remains unidentified.

The trim removed 0 bases at V and 2 bases at J, leaving 3 bases unmatched. This CDR3 has 16 amino acids. Germline-derived CDR1 and CDR2 are MRHNA and SNTAGT. Whole-study findings and limits: Among AZD1222 vaccinees, only five or six were seropositive at baseline. The study sampled repertoires only after the peak T cell response. When two AZD1222 doses had been given, Spike-specific TCR breadth and depth rose.

Clones were read by immunoSEQ multiplex PCR, and TCRdb kept only the in-frame ones, dropping some. This sample has over 100,000 clones, with approximately 90% found just once. The source of this sequence is an adult who received the AZD1222 COVID-19 vaccine. The specimen comprised peripheral blood, sampled 28 days after the second AZD1222 dose. This rearrangement joins TRBV6-4 to TRBJ2-1, with TRBD2 identical over 8 bases. CDR3 nucleotide sequence: TGTGCCAGCAGTGACTCGGGACTAGGAACCTACAATGAGCAGTTCTTC. This gives the protein CASSDSGLGTYNEQFF.